This record looks at one TCR beta chain sequence and its context. The authors sequenced TCR beta from blood CD8+ and CD4+ T cells. Multiple sclerosis controls were treatment-naive patients with stable or active relapsing-remitting disease. It was negative isolation that provided the CD8+ and CD4+ T cells, whereas TEMRA cells were enriched by FACS. This sample is part of a study of CD8 T cells in Susac syndrome. RNA totalling about 0.45 to 1 ug underwent reverse transcription with random hexamers. By means of immunoSEQ multiplex PCR, TCR beta CDR3 spanning 54 Vbeta and 13 Jbeta underwent amplification. TCRdb processed the immunoSEQ multiplex PCR reads anew with MiXCR; each CDR3 protein has one entry. The repertoire has approximately 210,000 distinct CDR3 sequences, approximately 95% of them found once; the top ten carry 0.075% to 0.095%. The CDR3 runs to 15 residues. V was trimmed by 5 bases and J by 7 bases, leaving 18 bases between them. The germline V gene encodes CDR1 DFQATT and CDR2 SNEGSKA (reference sequence).

Sequences were obtained from CD4+ T cells from PBMCs. This receptor was identified in a human donor with multiple sclerosis. The V and J genes are TRBV20-1 and TRBJ1-6, with no clear D. The CDR3 nucleotides read TGCAGTGCTGCGGACGACCGAAAGCTCAATTCACCCCTCCACTTT. It encodes CSAADDRKLNSPLHF.